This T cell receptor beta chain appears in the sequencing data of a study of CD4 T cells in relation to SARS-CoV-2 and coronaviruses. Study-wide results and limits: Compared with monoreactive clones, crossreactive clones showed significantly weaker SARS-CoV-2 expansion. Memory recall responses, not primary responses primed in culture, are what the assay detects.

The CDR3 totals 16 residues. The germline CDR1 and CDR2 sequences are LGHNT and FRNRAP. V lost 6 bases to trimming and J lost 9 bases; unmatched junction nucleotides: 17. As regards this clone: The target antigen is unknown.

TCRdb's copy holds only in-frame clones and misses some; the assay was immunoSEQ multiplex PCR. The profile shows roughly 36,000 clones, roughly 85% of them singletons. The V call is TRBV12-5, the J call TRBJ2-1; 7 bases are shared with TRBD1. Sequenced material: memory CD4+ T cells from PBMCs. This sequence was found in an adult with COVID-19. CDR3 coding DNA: TGTGCTAGTGGCAAACTTAGACAGGGTGTGGAAAGTGAGCAGTTCTTC. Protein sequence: CASGKLRQGVESEQFF.